These T cell receptor beta chains were read from a single sample in a study of glioma-infiltrating T cells after dendritic cell vaccination. TCRdb's table, derived via immunoSEQ multiplex PCR, lists solely in-frame clones and lacks some. This sample has 80,000 to 100,000 clones, with approximately 80% found just once. The specimen comprised blood, sampled after dendritic cell vaccination. These receptors were taken from a human donor with glioblastoma. CDR3s include the opening cysteine and the closing phenylalanine or tryptophan. D genes are given only for firm matches. Rows give clone size only sometimes, using once, few, many, or a class for an expanded clone.

clone size	D gene	V gene	J gene	CDR3 DNA	CDR3 protein
-	TRBD2	TRBV27	TRBJ2-4	TGTGCCAGCAGTTTAAACGGCGGGAGCGGAATTCAGTACTTC	CASSLNGGSGIQYF
-	-	TRBV6-1	TRBJ2-6	TGTGCCAGCAGTGAATTTAGTTCCTCTGGGGCCAACGTCCTGACTTTC	CASSEFSSSGANVLTF
-	TRBD2	TRBV5-1	TRBJ2-2	TGCGCCAGCAGCTTCCTGACTAGCGGGGGGGGCACCGGGGAGCTGTTTTTT	CASSFLTSGGGTGELFF
-	TRBD1	TRBV29-1	TRBJ2-5	TGCAGCGTTGAGGACAGGGGCCCTTCGGGGACCCAGTACTTC	CSVEDRGPSGTQYF
-	-	TRBV29-1	TRBJ2-6	TGCAGCGTTCTCAAGGGCGGGCGCTCTTCTGGGGCCAACGTCCTGACTTTC	CSVLKGGRSSGANVLTF
once	TRBD2	TRBV2	TRBJ2-2	TGTGCCAGCAGTGAACTAGCGGGGGGGTACACCGGGGAGCTGTTTTTT	CASSELAGGYTGELFF
-	TRBD1	TRBV30	TRBJ1-1	TGTGCCTGGATCCGGGGGGACAGGGTAAACACTGAAGCTTTCTTT	CAWIRGDRVNTEAFF
-	TRBD1	TRBV7-9	TRBJ1-6	TGTGCCAGCAGCTTTGGGACAGGCCTTAGCTCCTATAATTCACCCCTCCACTTT	CASSFGTGLSSYNSPLHF
few	TRBD2	TRBV30	TRBJ2-7	TGTGCCTGGAGTGCGGGACTAGCGGGCTACGAGCAGTACTTC	CAWSAGLAGYEQYF
once	-	TRBV19	TRBJ1-1	TGTGCCAGTAGTATAGATGGGCCAGGGGTTCTGGGGGTTCTCGCTGAAGCTTTCTTT	CASSIDGPGVLGVLAEAFF
-	TRBD1	TRBV2	TRBJ1-2	TGTGCCAGCAGTGAGGGCGGGACAGCTCTCTATGGCTACACCTTC	CASSEGGTALYGYTF
-	-	TRBV12-2	TRBJ2-3	TGTGCAAGTCGCTTCTTAGACGGCTTTCCCCATGGGCGGGAGTTCGGAGATACGCAGTATTTT	CASRFLDGFPHGREFGDTQYF
-	-	TRBV29-1	TRBJ1-2	TGCAGCGTTCGTCCAGGGCCCAATGGCTACACCTTC	CSVRPGPNGYTF
-	TRBD1	TRBV6-5	TRBJ1-1	TGTGCCAGCAGAGTAACAGGGGAAACTGAAGCTTTCTTT	CASRVTGETEAFF
-	TRBD1	TRBV6-1	TRBJ2-7	TGTGCCAGCAGTTCCACAGGGGCCGGGACACACGAGCAGTACTTC	CASSSTGAGTHEQYF
-	-	TRBV7-2	TRBJ2-7	TGTGCCAGCAGCCTCGGGGGTGAGAACTCCTACGAGCAGTACTTC	CASSLGGENSYEQYF
few	TRBD1	TRBV10-2	TRBJ2-7	TGCGCCAGCAGTCTAACCTCGACAGGGGCCTACGAGCAGTACTTC	CASSLTSTGAYEQYF
-	-	TRBV5-1	TRBJ1-5	TGCGCCAGCAGCTTGGACGGGATTGGCAATCAGCCCCAGCATTTT	CASSLDGIGNQPQHF
-	TRBD2	TRBV10-3	TRBJ2-2	TGTGCCATCACCCGGGGGCTAGCGGGACCCGGGGAGCTGTTTTTT	CAITRGLAGPGELFF
-	-	TRBV10-3	TRBJ2-5	TGTGCCATCAGCCAGCAAGGCTTGAGGAGTGGGGAGACCCAGTACTTC	CAISQQGLRSGETQYF
few	TRBD1	TRBV2	TRBJ1-6	TGTGCCAGCAGTGACACGGGACAGGTTAATTCACCCCTCCACTTT	CASSDTGQVNSPLHF
-	-	TRBV2	TRBJ1-1	TGTGCCATCGGTTTTGAAGCTTTCTTT	CAIGFEAFF
-	TRBD2	TRBV15	TRBJ2-1	TGTGCCACCGGGGGAGGCGGCGGGAGGGGAGATGAGCAGTTCTTC	CATGGGGGRGDEQFF
-	-	TRBV27	TRBJ1-5	TGTGCCAGCAGTCTTTTTGGCCAGCCCCAGCATTTT	CASSLFGQPQHF
-	TRBD1	TRBV30	TRBJ2-5	TGTGCCTGGAGTCCAATGGACAGGGGAGGGGAGACCCAGTACTTC	CAWSPMDRGGETQYF
-	-	TRBV6-5	TRBJ1-2	TGTGCCAGCAGTTACTCGACATCCTATGGCTACACCTTC	CASSYSTSYGYTF
once	TRBD1	TRBV2	TRBJ2-1	TGTGCCAGCAGTGACCAGACAGGGTTGTCCTACAATGAGCAGTTCTTC	CASSDQTGLSYNEQFF
-	-	TRBV28	TRBJ2-1	TGTGCCAGCACCGATCGGGTCGATGAGCAGTTCTTC	CASTDRVDEQFF
once	TRBD1	TRBV19	TRBJ2-1	TGTGCCAGTAGTATAACGGGGACAGGGATTGGCACTGCAAAGAATGAGCAGTTCTTC	CASSITGTGIGTAKNEQFF
-	TRBD1	TRBV28	TRBJ1-2	TGTGCCACCGAACTCGGGACAGCGCGCGACTATGGCTACACCTTC	CATELGTARDYGYTF
-	-	TRBV7-9	TRBJ1-1	TGTGCCAGCAGCTTAACAGCCGCTAACACTGAAGCTTTCTTT	CASSLTAANTEAFF
-	-	TRBV2	TRBJ2-2	TGTGCCAGCACCCTTACAGGGCCCTCGAGCGGGGAGCTGTTTTTT	CASTLTGPSSGELFF
-	TRBD1	TRBV2	TRBJ1-4	TGTGCCAGCACGGCGTCCGCGGGACAGGGATTTGAAAAACTGTTTTTT	CASTASAGQGFEKLFF
-	TRBD2	TRBV2	TRBJ2-1	TGTGCCAGCAGTGATGGTTTCGGACTAGCGGGAGATTTTGAGCAGTTCTTC	CASSDGFGLAGDFEQFF
-	-	TRBV4-1	TRBJ2-7	TGCGCCAGCAGCCCCCGAGGAGACTTTTTCTACGAGCAGTACTTC	CASSPRGDFFYEQYF
-	TRBD1	TRBV18	TRBJ1-1	TGTGCCAGCTCCCCTACAATGAGGACAGGGGATACTGAAGCTTTCTTT	CASSPTMRTGDTEAFF
-	TRBD2	TRBV6-5	TRBJ2-3	TGTGCCAGCAGACGCACTAGCGTCTCAGATACGCAGTATTTT	CASRRTSVSDTQYF
-	-	TRBV6-1	TRBJ2-7	TGTGCCAGCACCGAGCCGCGAAGTCCCTACGAGCAGTACTTC	CASTEPRSPYEQYF
-	-	TRBV6-6	TRBJ1-5	TGTGCCAGCAGTACAGGAAATTATCAGCCCCAGCATTTT	CASSTGNYQPQHF
-	-	TRBV7-2	TRBJ2-7	TGTGCCAGCAGCTTAGGGACAGCGGCCTACGAGCAGTACTTC	CASSLGTAAYEQYF
few	-	TRBV19	TRBJ2-3	TGTGCCAGCGGGTGGACAGTCACAGATACGCAGTATTTT	CASGWTVTDTQYF
-	-	TRBV27	TRBJ1-6	TGTGCCAGCAGGACCCGAGAGGGACTGAATTCACCCCTCCACTTT	CASRTREGLNSPLHF
-	-	TRBV28	TRBJ1-1	TGTGCCAGCAGTTTATTGGCAGATGAAGCTTTCTTT	CASSLLADEAFF
-	TRBD2	TRBV6-1	TRBJ2-7	TGTGCCAGCGGGACTAGCGGGATCTACGAGCAGTACTTC	CASGTSGIYEQYF
-	TRBD2	TRBV5-1	TRBJ2-2	TGCGCCAGCACCATGGGACTAGCGGGAGACGGGGAGCTGTTTTTT	CASTMGLAGDGELFF
-	-	TRBV7-2	TRBJ1-6	TGTGCCAGCAGCTTAGGCAGGGGTTATTCACCCCTCCACTTT	CASSLGRGYSPLHF
-	-	TRBV5-1	TRBJ1-2	TGCGCCAGCAGCTTGGCGGGAGGCTCCGGCTACACCTTC	CASSLAGGSGYTF
-	TRBD2	TRBV5-1	TRBJ2-5	TGCGCCAGCAGCTTGGCCGGCTTGCGGGGGAAGGGAGAGACCCAGTACTTC	CASSLAGLRGKGETQYF
once	TRBD2	TRBV9	TRBJ2-5	TGTGCCAGCAGCGTAGGGGGGGGAGAGACCCAGTACTTC	CASSVGGGETQYF
once	TRBD1	TRBV4-2	TRBJ2-2	TGTGCCAGCAGCCGTGAAACAGGGGTGAACACCGGGGAGCTGTTTTTT	CASSRETGVNTGELFF
-	-	TRBV6-4	TRBJ2-2	TGTGCCAGCAGTCCCCAGGGCTCTCACTCCGGGGAGCTGTTTTTT	CASSPQGSHSGELFF
-	TRBD2	TRBV29-1	TRBJ2-7	TGCAGCGTTGTAGGGACTAGCGGGAGCCACGAGCAGTACTTC	CSVVGTSGSHEQYF
once	TRBD1	TRBV7-9	TRBJ1-1	TGTGCCAGCAGCTTAGGGGACAGATCGAACACTGAAGCTTTCTTT	CASSLGDRSNTEAFF
-	-	TRBV5-1	TRBJ2-3	TGCGCCAGCAGCTGGGAGGGGGGGGCCACAGATACGCAGTATTTT	CASSWEGGATDTQYF